This is a list of T cell receptor beta chains from one sample in a study of T cell repertoires in cytomegalovirus infection. What these receptors recognize is not known. Each CDR3 protein gets one entry after TCRdb re-called the reads with MiXCR. The table has around 750,000 distinct CDR3 sequences, about 30% seen once; the top ten hold roughly an eighth. Source: cultured CD8+ T cells from PBMCs, taken from culture after CMV antigen stimulation. The receptor source for this set is a human donor in good health (CMV status not recorded). Some clones in this sample may be carry-over from other donors' samples. CDR3s include the opening cysteine and the closing phenylalanine or tryptophan. The order of the fields is clone size, D gene, J gene, V gene, CDR3 protein, CDR3 DNA. A D gene is named only where the DNA matches it firmly. Clone sizes are given selectively: once, few, many, or a class where the clone is expanded.

>few|NA|TRBJ2-5|TRBV10-2
CASSIGWGQETQYF
TGCGCCAGCAGTATTGGCTGGGGGCAGGAGACCCAGTACTTC
>once|NA|TRBJ1-4|TRBV12-3/TRBV12-4
CASSLAVKLFF
TGTGCCAGCAGTTTAGCGGTTAAACTGTTTTTT
>NA|NA|TRBJ1-1|TRBV27
CASRSSGQNTEAFF
TGTGCCAGCAGATCTTCGGGACAAAACACTGAAGCTTTCTTT
>NA|NA|TRBJ2-2|TRBV19
CASSQHMGSTGELFF
TGTGCCAGTAGCCAGCATATGGGAAGCACCGGGGAGCTGTTTTTT
>few|NA|TRBJ1-5|TRBV27
CASRSGVFSNQPQHF
TGTGCCAGCAGAAGCGGAGTGTTTAGCAATCAGCCCCAGCATTTT
>NA|TRBD1|TRBJ2-5|TRBV4-1
CASSQEGQGVLYF
TGCGCCAGCAGCCAAGAGGGACAGGGGGTGTTGTACTTC
>NA|TRBD2|TRBJ2-7|TRBV7-3
CASSLKGAGGYNEQYF
TGTGCCAGCAGCTTAAAGGGAGCGGGGGGCTACAATGAGCAGTACTTC
>once|TRBD1|TRBJ1-2|TRBV12-3/TRBV12-4
CASSLSVTGGQGGYTF
TGTGCCAGCAGTTTATCAGTGACAGGGGGCCAAGGTGGCTACACCTTC
>many|NA|TRBJ1-3|TRBV7-8
CASSQLGSGNTIYF
TGTGCCAGCAGCCAATTAGGCTCTGGAAACACCATATATTTT
>NA|NA|TRBJ1-1|TRBV14
CASSQEGDSEAFF
TGTGCCAGCAGCCAAGAAGGAGACAGTGAAGCTTTCTTT
>NA|TRBD2|TRBJ2-1|TRBV4-2
CASSQDRLAGAFSYNEQFF
TGTGCCAGCAGCCAAGATCGCCTAGCGGGGGCCTTTTCCTACAATGAGCAGTTCTTC
>NA|NA|TRBJ2-1|TRBV12-3/TRBV12-4
CASSYTNNEQFF
TGTGCCAGCAGCTATACGAACAATGAGCAGTTCTTC
>once|TRBD2|TRBJ2-1|TRBV6-5
CASSVTSYSSYNEQFF
TGTGCCAGCAGCGTGACTAGCTATAGCTCCTACAATGAGCAGTTCTTC
>NA|NA|TRBJ1-2|TRBV6-5
CASSPRTALKEGYTF
TGTGCCAGCAGTCCCCGGACAGCGTTAAAGGAAGGCTACACCTTC
>NA|NA|TRBJ1-2|TRBV5-6
CASSLTVTGYTF
TGTGCCAGCAGCTTGACGGTAACCGGCTACACCTTC
>few|TRBD1|TRBJ1-1|TRBV5-6
CASSSDRAYTEAFF
TGTGCCAGCAGCTCGGACAGGGCGTACACTGAAGCTTTCTTT
>NA|NA|TRBJ1-4|TRBV19
CASSRGTEEGEKLFF
TGTGCCAGTAGTAGGGGGACCGAGGAAGGTGAAAAACTGTTTTTT
>many|TRBD2|TRBJ2-1|TRBV7-8
CASSPGGGDEQFF
TGTGCCAGCAGCCCCGGGGGGGGCGATGAGCAGTTCTTC
>few|TRBD2|TRBJ2-2|TRBV7-9
CASSFPGLAGRANTGELFF
TGTGCCAGCAGCTTTCCGGGACTAGCGGGGAGAGCGAACACCGGGGAGCTGTTTTTT
>NA|NA|TRBJ2-2|TRBV4-1
CASSSGPFTGELFF
TGCGCCAGCAGCTCGGGGCCTTTCACCGGGGAGCTGTTTTTT
>NA|NA|TRBJ2-5|TRBV12-3/TRBV12-4
CASSLNRVKTQYF
TGTGCCAGCAGTTTAAACAGGGTGAAGACCCAGTACTTC
>NA|NA|TRBJ1-1|TRBV12-3/TRBV12-4
CASSFISGRRPNTEAFF
TGTGCCAGCAGTTTTATTTCGGGCCGCAGACCGAACACTGAAGCTTTCTTT
>few|NA|TRBJ2-2|TRBV19
CASTFRQGTTGELFF
TGTGCCAGTACCTTCAGGCAGGGAACGACCGGGGAGCTGTTTTTT
>few|TRBD1|TRBJ2-1|TRBV6-6
CASSEGTGHPRGGYNEQFF
TGTGCCAGCAGTGAGGGGACAGGCCACCCGAGGGGAGGCTACAATGAGCAGTTCTTC
>many|NA|TRBJ1-1|TRBV5-1
CASSSPGALGAFF
TGCGCCAGCAGCTCCCCTGGAGCCTTGGGAGCTTTCTTT
>NA|NA|TRBJ2-3|TRBV6-8
CASSYDVGPGLSPSTDTQYF
TGTGCCAGCAGTTACGACGTTGGACCGGGACTTTCCCCTTCCACAGATACGCAGTATTTT
>few|NA|TRBJ2-7|TRBV20-1
CSAVRPDAYYEQYF
TGCAGTGCCGTGAGGCCGGACGCCTACTACGAGCAGTACTTC
>NA|TRBD1|TRBJ2-4|TRBV27
CASSFQGAVKNIQYF
TGTGCCAGCAGTTTTCAGGGGGCCGTCAAAAACATTCAGTACTTC
>NA|NA|TRBJ1-1|TRBV6-2/TRBV6-3
CASSYSNFRGNTEAFF
TGTGCCAGCAGTTACTCGAATTTTAGGGGGAACACTGAAGCTTTCTTT
>many|NA|TRBJ1-1|TRBV6-1
CASSEERGEAFF
TGTGCCAGCAGTGAAGAACGAGGAGAAGCTTTCTTT
>NA|NA|TRBJ1-3|TRBV4-2
CASSQDEGPNTIYF
TGTGCCAGCAGCCAAGATGAGGGTCCAAACACCATATATTTT
>NA|TRBD1|TRBJ1-1|TRBV6-5
CASRPINRGRDTEAFF
TGTGCCAGCAGACCAATCAACAGGGGAAGGGACACTGAAGCTTTCTTT